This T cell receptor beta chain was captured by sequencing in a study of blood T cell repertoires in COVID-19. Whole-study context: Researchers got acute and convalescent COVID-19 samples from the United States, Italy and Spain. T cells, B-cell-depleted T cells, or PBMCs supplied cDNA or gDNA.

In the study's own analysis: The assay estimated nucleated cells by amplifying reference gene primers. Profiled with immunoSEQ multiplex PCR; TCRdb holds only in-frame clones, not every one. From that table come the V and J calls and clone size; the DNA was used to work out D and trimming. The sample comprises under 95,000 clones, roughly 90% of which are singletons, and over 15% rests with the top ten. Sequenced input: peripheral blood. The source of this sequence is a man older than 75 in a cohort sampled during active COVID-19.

The CDR3 loop is CASSERGTTNEKLFF. Written as DNA, the CDR3 is TGCGCCAGCAGTGAGAGGGGGACAACTAATGAAAAACTGTTTTTT. The chain employs TRBV10-2 and TRBJ1-4, with D possibly being TRBD1 (6 bases). CDR1 and CDR2 from the germline V gene are WSHSY and SAAADI. This CDR3 contains 15 residues. The ends were cut back, 2 bases at V and 0 bases at J, with 7 bases in the middle.